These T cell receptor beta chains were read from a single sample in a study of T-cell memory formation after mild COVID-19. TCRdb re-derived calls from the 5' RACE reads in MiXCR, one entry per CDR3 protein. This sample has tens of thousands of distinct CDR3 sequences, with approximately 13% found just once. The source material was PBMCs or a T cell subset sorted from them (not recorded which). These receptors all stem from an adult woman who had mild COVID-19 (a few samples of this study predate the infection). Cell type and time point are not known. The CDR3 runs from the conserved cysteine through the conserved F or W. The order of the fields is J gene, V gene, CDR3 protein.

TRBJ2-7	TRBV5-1	CASSHDRVSTEQYF
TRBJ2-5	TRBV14	CASSLSDRVYQETQYF
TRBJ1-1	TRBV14	CASSLRVGNTEAFF
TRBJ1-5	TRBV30	CAWSPAEDGEPQHF
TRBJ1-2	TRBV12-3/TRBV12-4	CASSSRGASYGYTF
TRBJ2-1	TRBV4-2	CASSPGLADYNEQFF
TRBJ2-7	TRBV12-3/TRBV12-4	CASNPWDRTIYEQYF
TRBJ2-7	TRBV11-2	CASSLLEGGYEQYF
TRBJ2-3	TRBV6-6	CASTPLRGPQYF
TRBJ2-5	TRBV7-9	CASSPRETQYF
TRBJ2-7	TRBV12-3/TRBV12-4	CASSPGAQGEQYF
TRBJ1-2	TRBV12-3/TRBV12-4	CASSPGPNYGYTF
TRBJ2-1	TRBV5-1	CASSSGTSGRPSNEQFF